This T cell receptor beta chain is from a study of molecular identifiers for immune sequencing clone quantification. The study's findings and limits: Jurkat TCR RNA spiked in from one cell (amid about a million naive cells) was reportedly detectable.

In TCRdb, the PCR reads were re-called with MiXCR into one record per CDR3 protein. There are 53,000 or so distinct CDR3 sequences in the sample; around 34% occur only once, and around 4% lies in the top ten. This clonotype occurred many times. Antigen specificity is unknown. Source material: naive CD8+ T cells from blood, with Jurkat cell RNA spiked in. The subset was: FACS-sorted CD8+CD4-CCR7+CD45RA+ naive T cells. This receptor was identified in a human donor in good health. Some libraries in this study had Jurkat cell RNA spiked in.

CDR3 sequence: CASSPLAGGTREQYF. The CDR3 DNA reads as TGTGCCAGCAGTCCGCTAGCGGGAGGTACGAGAGAGCAGTACTTC. This sequence joins TRBV27 and TRBJ2-7; the match to TRBD2 covers 11 bases. The J segment lost 7 bases and the V segment lost 5 bases, leaving 10 bases of the junction unmatched. The length of the CDR3 is 15 residues. Germline V gene sequence: CDR1 MNHEY, CDR2 SMNVEV (reference sequence).